The clone carrying this T cell receptor beta chain showed up just a few times. Its antigen is unidentified. The CDR3 totals 14 residues. CDR1 and CDR2 from the germline V gene are ENHRY and SYGVKD. These data originate in a study of blood T cells in healthy people across ages. Combining a sample-barcoded 5' primer with a J-beta primer mix, a second PCR ran for 7 to 11 cycles. MiXCR, run by TCRdb on the 5' RACE reads, gives a single entry per CDR3 protein. The sample lists about 780,000 distinct CDR3 sequences, about 45% seen once, with 15% to 20% in the top ten. Healthy Caucasians from Russia aged roughly 6 to 95 served as donors. The sample, around 10 milliliters of peripheral blood, was drawn from each donor. Regarding the study as a whole: Versus aged donors, long-lived donors had higher diversity and more naive CD4+ cells. CMV status of donors was unknown, possibly confounding expanded clonotype changes.

Sequencing was done on a sample of blood. The chain uses TRBV10-3 and TRBJ2-4, with 7 bases aligning to TRBD1. The last part of the DNA fits TRBJ2-7 better; the J call may be wrong. The sequence was obtained from an elderly man in good health. The CDR3: CAISERRDRYEQYF. The CDR3 DNA follows: TGTGCCATCAGTGAGCGCCGGGACAGATACGAGCAGTACTTC.